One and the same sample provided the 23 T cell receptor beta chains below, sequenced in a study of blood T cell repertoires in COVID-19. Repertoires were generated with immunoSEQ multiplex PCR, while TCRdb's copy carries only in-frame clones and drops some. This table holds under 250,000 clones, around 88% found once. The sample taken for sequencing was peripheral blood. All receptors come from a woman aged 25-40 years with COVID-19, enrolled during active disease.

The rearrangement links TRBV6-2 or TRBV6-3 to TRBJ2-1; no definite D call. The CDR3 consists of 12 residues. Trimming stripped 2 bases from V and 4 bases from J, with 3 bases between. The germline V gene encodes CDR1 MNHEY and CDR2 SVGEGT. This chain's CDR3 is CASSYPYNEQFF. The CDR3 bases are TGTGCCAGCAGTTACCCATACAATGAGCAGTTCTTC.

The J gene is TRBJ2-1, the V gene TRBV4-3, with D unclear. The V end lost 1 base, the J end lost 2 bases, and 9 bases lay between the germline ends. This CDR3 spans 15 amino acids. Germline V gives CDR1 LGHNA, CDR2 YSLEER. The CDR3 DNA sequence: TGCGCCAGCAGCCAAGGTTGGGCCACCTACAATGAGCAGTTCTTC. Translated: CASSQGWATYNEQFF.

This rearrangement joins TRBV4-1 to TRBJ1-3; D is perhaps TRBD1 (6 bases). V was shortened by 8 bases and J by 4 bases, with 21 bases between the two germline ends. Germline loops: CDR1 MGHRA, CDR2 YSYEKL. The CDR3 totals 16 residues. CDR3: CASRSMLGGGGNTIYF. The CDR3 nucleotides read TGCGCCAGCCGCTCAATGCTAGGGGGGGGCGGAAACACCATATATTTT.

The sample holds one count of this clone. The CDR3 DNA reads TGTGCCAGCAGTCCCGGGGGGAGGGGCGGTGAAGCTTTCTTT. This encodes CASSPGGRGGEAFF. The chain combines TRBV28 with TRBJ1-1, with D perhaps TRBD1 (5 bases). V lost 5 bases to trimming and J lost 7 bases, with 17 bases between them. Per the germline V gene, CDR1 is MDHEN and CDR2 is SYDVKM. This CDR3 spans 14 amino acids.

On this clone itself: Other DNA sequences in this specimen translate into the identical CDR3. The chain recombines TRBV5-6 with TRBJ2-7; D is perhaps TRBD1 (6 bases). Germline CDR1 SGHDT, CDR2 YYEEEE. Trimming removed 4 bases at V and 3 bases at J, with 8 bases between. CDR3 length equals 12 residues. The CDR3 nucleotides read TGTGCCAGCAGCCTAGGGGGCTACGAGCAGTACTTC. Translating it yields CASSLGGYEQYF.

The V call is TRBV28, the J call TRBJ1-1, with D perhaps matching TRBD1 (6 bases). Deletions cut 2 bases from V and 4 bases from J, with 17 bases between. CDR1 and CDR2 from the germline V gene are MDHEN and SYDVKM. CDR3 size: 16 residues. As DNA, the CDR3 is TGTGCCAGCAGTTTAATTCAGGGGTACCGTCCCACTGAAGCTTTCTTT. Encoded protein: CASSLIQGYRPTEAFF.

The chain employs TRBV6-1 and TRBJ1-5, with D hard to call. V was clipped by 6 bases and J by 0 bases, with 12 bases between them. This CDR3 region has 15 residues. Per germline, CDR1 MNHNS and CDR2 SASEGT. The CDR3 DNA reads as TGTGCCAGCAGACTAGGGAAGCCTAGCAATCAGCCCCAGCATTTT. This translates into CASRLGKPSNQPQHF.

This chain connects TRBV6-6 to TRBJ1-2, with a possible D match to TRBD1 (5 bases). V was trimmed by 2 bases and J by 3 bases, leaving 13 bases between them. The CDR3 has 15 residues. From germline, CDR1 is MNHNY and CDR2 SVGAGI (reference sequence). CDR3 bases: TGTGCCAGCAGTTACCCTTATGCGGGGGACTATGGCTACACCTTC. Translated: CASSYPYAGDYGYTF.

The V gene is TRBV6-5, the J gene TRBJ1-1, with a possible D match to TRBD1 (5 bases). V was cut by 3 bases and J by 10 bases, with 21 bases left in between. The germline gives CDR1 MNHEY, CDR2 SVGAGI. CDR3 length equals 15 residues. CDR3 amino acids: CASSYLRGAQWGAFF. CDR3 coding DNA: TGTGCCAGCAGTTATTTGCGTGGGGCCCAGTGGGGAGCTTTCTTT.

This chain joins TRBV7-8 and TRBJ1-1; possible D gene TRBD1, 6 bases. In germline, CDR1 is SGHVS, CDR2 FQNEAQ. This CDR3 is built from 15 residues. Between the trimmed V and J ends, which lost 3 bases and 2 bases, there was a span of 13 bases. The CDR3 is CASSFTRGGNTEAFF. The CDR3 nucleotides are TGTGCCAGCAGCTTCACCAGGGGCGGTAACACTGAAGCTTTCTTT.

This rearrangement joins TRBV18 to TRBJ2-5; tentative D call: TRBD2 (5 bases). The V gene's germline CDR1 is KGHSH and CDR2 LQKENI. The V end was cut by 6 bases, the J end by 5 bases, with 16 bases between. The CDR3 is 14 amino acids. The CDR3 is CASSQIEGQETQYF. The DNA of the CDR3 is TGTGCCAGCTCTCAAATAGAGGGCCAGGAGACCCAGTACTTC. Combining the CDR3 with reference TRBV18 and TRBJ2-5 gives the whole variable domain NAGVMQNPRHLVRRRGQEARLRCSPMKGHSHVYWYRQLPEEGLKFMVYLQKENIIDESGMPKERFSAEFPKEGPSILRIQQVVRGDSAAYFCASSQIEGQETQYFGPGTRLLVL.

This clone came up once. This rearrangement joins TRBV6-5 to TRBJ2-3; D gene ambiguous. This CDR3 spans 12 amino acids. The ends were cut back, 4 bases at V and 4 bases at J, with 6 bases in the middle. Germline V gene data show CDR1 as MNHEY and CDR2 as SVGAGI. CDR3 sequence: CASSSDSDTQYF. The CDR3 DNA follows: TGTGCCAGCAGTTCCGACTCAGATACGCAGTATTTT.

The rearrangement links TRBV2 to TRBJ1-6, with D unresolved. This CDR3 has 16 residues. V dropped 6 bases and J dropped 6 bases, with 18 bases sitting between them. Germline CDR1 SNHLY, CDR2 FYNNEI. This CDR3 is CASSPDGGIGNSPLHF. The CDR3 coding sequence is TGTGCCAGCAGCCCGGACGGCGGGATAGGTAATTCACCCCTCCACTTT.

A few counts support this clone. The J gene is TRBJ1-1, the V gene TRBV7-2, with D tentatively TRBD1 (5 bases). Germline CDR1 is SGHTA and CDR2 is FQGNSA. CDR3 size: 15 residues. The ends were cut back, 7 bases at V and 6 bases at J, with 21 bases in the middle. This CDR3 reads CASIRSAGRDAEAFF. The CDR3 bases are TGTGCCAGCATCCGCTCGGCAGGGCGGGACGCTGAAGCTTTCTTT.

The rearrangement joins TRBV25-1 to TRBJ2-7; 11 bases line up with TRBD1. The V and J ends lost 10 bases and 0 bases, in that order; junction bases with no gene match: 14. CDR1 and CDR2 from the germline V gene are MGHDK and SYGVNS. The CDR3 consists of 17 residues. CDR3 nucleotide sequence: TGTGCCACCTTTGGGGACAGGGGGTCCCCCTTCTCCTACGAGCAGTACGTC. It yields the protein CATFGDRGSPFSYEQYV.

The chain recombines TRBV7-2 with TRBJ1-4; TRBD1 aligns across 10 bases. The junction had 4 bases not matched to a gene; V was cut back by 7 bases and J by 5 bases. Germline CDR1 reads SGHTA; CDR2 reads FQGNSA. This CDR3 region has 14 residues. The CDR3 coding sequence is TGTGCCAGCACCTGGACAGGGGGGAATGAAAAACTGTTTTTT. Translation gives CASTWTGGNEKLFF. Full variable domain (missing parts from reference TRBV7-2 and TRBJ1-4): GAGVSQSPSNKVTEKGKDVELRCDPISGHTALYWYRQSLGQGLEFLIYFQGNSAPDKSGLPSDRFSAERTGGSVSTLTIQRTQQEDSAVYLCASTWTGGNEKLFFGSGTQLSVL.

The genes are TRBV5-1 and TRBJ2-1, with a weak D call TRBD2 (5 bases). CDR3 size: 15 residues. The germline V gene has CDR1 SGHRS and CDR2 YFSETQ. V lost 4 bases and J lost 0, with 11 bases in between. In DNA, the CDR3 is TGCGCCAGCAGCCCACGAGGGCCCTCCTACAATGAGCAGTTCTTC. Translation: CASSPRGPSYNEQFF.

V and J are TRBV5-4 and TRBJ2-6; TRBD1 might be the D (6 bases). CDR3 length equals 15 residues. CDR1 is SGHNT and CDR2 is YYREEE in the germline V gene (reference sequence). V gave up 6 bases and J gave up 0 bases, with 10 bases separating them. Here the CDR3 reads CASTTGLSGANVLTF. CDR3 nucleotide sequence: TGTGCCAGCACCACAGGGCTCTCTGGGGCCAACGTCCTGACTTTC. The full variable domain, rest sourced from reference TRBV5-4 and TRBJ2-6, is ETGVTQSPTHLIKTRGQQVTLRCSSQSGHNTVSWYQQALGQGPQFIFQYYREEENGRGNFPPRFSGLQFPNYSSELNVNALELDDSALYLCASTTGLSGANVLTFGAGSRLTVL.

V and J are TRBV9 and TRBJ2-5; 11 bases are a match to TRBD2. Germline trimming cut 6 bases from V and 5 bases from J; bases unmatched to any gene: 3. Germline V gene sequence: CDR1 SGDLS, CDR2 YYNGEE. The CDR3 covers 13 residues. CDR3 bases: TGTGCCAGCACTCGGACTAGCGGGGAGACCCAGTACTTC. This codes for CASTRTSGETQYF.

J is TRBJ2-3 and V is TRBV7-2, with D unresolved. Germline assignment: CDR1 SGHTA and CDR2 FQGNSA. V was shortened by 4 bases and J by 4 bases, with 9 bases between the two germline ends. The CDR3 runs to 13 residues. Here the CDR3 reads CASSYPGADTQYF. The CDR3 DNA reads TGTGCCAGCAGCTATCCGGGTGCAGATACGCAGTATTTT. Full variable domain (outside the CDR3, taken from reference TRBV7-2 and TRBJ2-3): GAGVSQSPSNKVTEKGKDVELRCDPISGHTALYWYRQSLGQGLEFLIYFQGNSAPDKSGLPSDRFSAERTGGSVSTLTIQRTQQEDSAVYLCASSYPGADTQYFGPGTRLTVL.

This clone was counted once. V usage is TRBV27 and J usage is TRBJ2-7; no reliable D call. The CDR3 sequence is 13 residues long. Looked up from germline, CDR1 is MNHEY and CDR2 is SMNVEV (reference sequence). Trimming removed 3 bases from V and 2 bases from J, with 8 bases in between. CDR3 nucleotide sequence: TGTGCCAGCAGTTTGGGCCTTACCTACGAGCAGTACTTC. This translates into CASSLGLTYEQYF.

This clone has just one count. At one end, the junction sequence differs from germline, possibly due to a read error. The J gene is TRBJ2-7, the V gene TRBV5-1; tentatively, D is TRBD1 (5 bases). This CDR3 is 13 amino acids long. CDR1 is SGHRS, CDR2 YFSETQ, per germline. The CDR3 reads CASSFGVEGHGNF. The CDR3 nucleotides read TGCGCCAGCAGCTTTGGAGTCGAAGGACACGGAAACTTC.

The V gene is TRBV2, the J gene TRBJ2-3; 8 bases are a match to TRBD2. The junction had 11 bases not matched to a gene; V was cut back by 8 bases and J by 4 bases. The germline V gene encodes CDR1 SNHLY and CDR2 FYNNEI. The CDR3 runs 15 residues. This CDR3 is CASRRTSSFPDTQYF. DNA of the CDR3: TGTGCCAGCCGCCGGACTAGCAGTTTCCCAGATACGCAGTATTTT.